This record concerns one T cell receptor beta chain sequence. The sample belongs to a study of T cell changes during pregnancy in multiple sclerosis. J was trimmed by 5 bases and V by 6 bases; bases with no gene match: 8. This CDR3 comprises 15 residues. Germline-derived CDR1 and CDR2 are SGHTA and FQGNSA. Only in-frame clones appear in the TCRdb table, and some are missing; sequencing was by immunoSEQ multiplex PCR. The sample carries tens of thousands of clones, approximately 90% recorded once. The TCR comes from a female donor with multiple sclerosis, enrolled in a pregnancy study. This specimen consisted of peripheral blood, obtained in the first trimester of pregnancy. The rearrangement links TRBV7-2 to TRBJ2-2, with 8 bases identical to TRBD1. The CDR3 sequence: CASRRYRGETGELFF. CDR3 nucleotides: TGTGCCAGCAGGCGCTACAGGGGGGAGACCGGGGAGCTGTTTTTT.